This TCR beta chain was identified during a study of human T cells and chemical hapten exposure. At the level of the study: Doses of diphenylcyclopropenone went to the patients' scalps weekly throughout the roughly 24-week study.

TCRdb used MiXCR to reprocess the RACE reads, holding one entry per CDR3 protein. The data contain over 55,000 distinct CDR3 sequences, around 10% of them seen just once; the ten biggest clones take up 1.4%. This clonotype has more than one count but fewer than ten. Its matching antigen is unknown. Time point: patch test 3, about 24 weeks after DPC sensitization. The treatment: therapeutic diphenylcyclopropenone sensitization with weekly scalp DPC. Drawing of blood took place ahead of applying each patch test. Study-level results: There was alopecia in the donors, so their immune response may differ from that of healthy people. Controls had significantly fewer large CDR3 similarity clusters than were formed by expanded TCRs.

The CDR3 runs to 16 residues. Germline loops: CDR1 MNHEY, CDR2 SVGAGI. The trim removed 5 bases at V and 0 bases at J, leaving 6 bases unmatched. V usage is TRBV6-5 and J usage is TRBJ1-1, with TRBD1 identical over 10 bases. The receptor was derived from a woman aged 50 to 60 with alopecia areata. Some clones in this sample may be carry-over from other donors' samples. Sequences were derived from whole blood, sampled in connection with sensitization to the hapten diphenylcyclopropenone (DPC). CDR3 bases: TGTGCCAGCAGTCCGGGACAGGGGAGGGTGAACACTGAAGCTTTCTTT. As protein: CASSPGQGRVNTEAFF.